Listed below are T cell receptor beta chains from one sample, sequenced in a study of blood T cell repertoires in COVID-19. Sequencing used immunoSEQ multiplex PCR; TCRdb keeps in-frame clones, though not all of them. This table holds fewer than 350,000 clones, approximately 89% found once. The sample comprised peripheral blood. The receptors come from a woman in her fifties or sixties with COVID-19, enrolled during active disease. Both conserved end residues are part of each CDR3. Fields, in order: V gene, J gene, D gene, clone size, CDR3 DNA, CDR3 protein. The D gene is left open where the match is weak. Clone size is not always given. Where it is, it says once, few, many or a class for expanded clones.

V gene: TRBV5-5; J gene: TRBJ2-5; D gene: .; clone size: few; CDR3 DNA: TGTGCCAGCAGCTTGGCAGGGGATGGGACCCAGTACTTC; CDR3 protein: CASSLAGDGTQYF
V gene: TRBV5-1; J gene: TRBJ2-7; D gene: .; clone size: .; CDR3 DNA: TGCGCCAGCAGCTTGGCAGTGGGGGGTTACGAGCAGTACTTC; CDR3 protein: CASSLAVGGYEQYF
V gene: TRBV9; J gene: TRBJ1-2; D gene: .; clone size: .; CDR3 DNA: TGTGCCAGCAGTACAGGAGCTAACTATGGCTACACCTTC; CDR3 protein: CASSTGANYGYTF
V gene: TRBV6-5; J gene: TRBJ1-5; D gene: .; clone size: .; CDR3 DNA: TGTGCCAGCAGAGGGACAACGAGCGGGGTCCAGCCCCAGCATTTT; CDR3 protein: CASRGTTSGVQPQHF
V gene: TRBV15; J gene: TRBJ1-2; D gene: .; clone size: .; CDR3 DNA: TGTGCCACCAGCAGAGATAACAGGGTCTATGGCTACACCTTC; CDR3 protein: CATSRDNRVYGYTF
V gene: TRBV5-4; J gene: TRBJ1-5; D gene: .; clone size: .; CDR3 DNA: TGTGCCAGCAGCCGGGGGGGCAATCAGCCCCAGCATTTT; CDR3 protein: CASSRGGNQPQHF
V gene: TRBV5-5; J gene: TRBJ2-1; D gene: TRBD1; clone size: .; CDR3 DNA: TGTGCCAGCAGCTCATTCACCACAGGACAGGGGTTACTCAACAATGAGCAGTTCTTC; CDR3 protein: CASSSFTTGQGLLNNEQFF
V gene: TRBV5-4; J gene: TRBJ1-4; D gene: TRBD1; clone size: .; CDR3 DNA: TGTGCCAGCAGCGTTCGGGACAGGGTGAATGAAAAACTGTTTTTT; CDR3 protein: CASSVRDRVNEKLFF
V gene: TRBV2; J gene: TRBJ1-3; D gene: .; clone size: .; CDR3 DNA: TGTGCCAGCAGCCCGGACAGTAGGGACACCATATATTTT; CDR3 protein: CASSPDSRDTIYF
V gene: TRBV18; J gene: TRBJ2-6; D gene: TRBD1; clone size: .; CDR3 DNA: TGTGCCAGCTCACCAATTAAGGGGGCCGTATCTGGGGCCAACGTCCTGACTTTC; CDR3 protein: CASSPIKGAVSGANVLTF
V gene: TRBV3-1/TRBV3-2; J gene: TRBJ2-3; D gene: TRBD1; clone size: .; CDR3 DNA: TGTGCCAGCAGCCCCGGGACAGGCCACACAGATACGCAGTATTTT; CDR3 protein: CASSPGTGHTDTQYF
V gene: TRBV29-1; J gene: TRBJ1-5; D gene: TRBD1; clone size: .; CDR3 DNA: TGCAGCGTTGGATACAGGGGGCGCAACCAGCCCCAGCATTTT; CDR3 protein: CSVGYRGRNQPQHF
V gene: TRBV28; J gene: TRBJ1-1; D gene: .; clone size: .; CDR3 DNA: TGTGCCAGCAGTTTGATGAACAGGAGGAACACTGAAGCTTTCTTT; CDR3 protein: CASSLMNRRNTEAFF
V gene: TRBV18; J gene: TRBJ2-1; D gene: TRBD1; clone size: .; CDR3 DNA: TGTGCCAGCTCAGATGGGACAGGGGCTAGTCAAGTGTACAATGAGCAGTTCTTC; CDR3 protein: CASSDGTGASQVYNEQFF
V gene: TRBV5-1; J gene: TRBJ1-1; D gene: .; clone size: .; CDR3 DNA: TGCGCCAGCAGCTTTCAACCGCCTATGAACACTGAAGCTTTCTTT; CDR3 protein: CASSFQPPMNTEAFF
V gene: TRBV5-1; J gene: TRBJ1-6; D gene: .; clone size: .; CDR3 DNA: TGCGCCAGCAGCACCCAGGGTGGCAATTCACCCCTCCACTTT; CDR3 protein: CASSTQGGNSPLHF
V gene: TRBV6-5; J gene: TRBJ2-7; D gene: .; clone size: .; CDR3 DNA: TGTGCCAGCTCCTGGGGGGGGCGAAACGAGCAGTACTTC; CDR3 protein: CASSWGGRNEQYF
V gene: TRBV5-5; J gene: TRBJ1-2; D gene: TRBD1; clone size: .; CDR3 DNA: TGTGCCAGCAGTTGGACCGGGACAGGAGTATATGGCTACACCTTC; CDR3 protein: CASSWTGTGVYGYTF
V gene: TRBV7-3; J gene: TRBJ2-7; D gene: TRBD1; clone size: .; CDR3 DNA: TGTGCCAGCAGCTTCACAGGGGTGGGGGAGCAGTACTTC; CDR3 protein: CASSFTGVGEQYF
V gene: TRBV18; J gene: TRBJ1-2; D gene: TRBD1; clone size: .; CDR3 DNA: TGTGCCAGCTCACCATACGGGACAGGGGTCGATGGCTACACCTTC; CDR3 protein: CASSPYGTGVDGYTF
V gene: TRBV6-5; J gene: TRBJ2-7; D gene: .; clone size: .; CDR3 DNA: TGTGCCAGCAGTTACTCGAGTACCGCTTACGAGCAGTACTTC; CDR3 protein: CASSYSSTAYEQYF
V gene: TRBV5-3; J gene: TRBJ1-2; D gene: TRBD1; clone size: few; CDR3 DNA: TGTGCCAGACCCCCGGGACAGGGAGCTCGGGGCTACACCTTC; CDR3 protein: CARPPGQGARGYTF
V gene: TRBV2; J gene: TRBJ2-7; D gene: .; clone size: .; CDR3 DNA: TGTGCCAGCAGTGACGGCTACGAGCAGTACTTC; CDR3 protein: CASSDGYEQYF
V gene: TRBV5-4; J gene: TRBJ1-2; D gene: .; clone size: few; CDR3 DNA: TGTGCCAGCAGCTTGTTGGGGGCGGGCTATGGCTACACCTTC; CDR3 protein: CASSLLGAGYGYTF
V gene: TRBV28; J gene: TRBJ2-5; D gene: TRBD2; clone size: .; CDR3 DNA: TGTGCCAGCAGTCAAAAACCAGCGGGGGTTGGAGAGACCCAGTACTTC; CDR3 protein: CASSQKPAGVGETQYF
V gene: TRBV19; J gene: TRBJ2-6; D gene: .; clone size: .; CDR3 DNA: TGTGCCAGTAGCCTTTCCGGGGGCTCTGGGGCCAACGTCCTGACTTTC; CDR3 protein: CASSLSGGSGANVLTF
V gene: TRBV6-6; J gene: TRBJ2-3; D gene: .; clone size: .; CDR3 DNA: TGTGCCAGCAGCCGAACCGGGACTAGCACAGATACGCAGTATTTT; CDR3 protein: CASSRTGTSTDTQYF
V gene: TRBV5-4; J gene: TRBJ2-1; D gene: .; clone size: .; CDR3 DNA: TGTGCCAGCAGCTTGGGGGGGACTTCCTACAATGAGCAGTTCTTC; CDR3 protein: CASSLGGTSYNEQFF
V gene: TRBV9; J gene: TRBJ2-3; D gene: TRBD2; clone size: .; CDR3 DNA: TGTGCCAGCAGCGTAGTGGCTAGCGGGGGGGCAGGAGATACGCAGTATTTT; CDR3 protein: CASSVVASGGAGDTQYF
V gene: TRBV19; J gene: TRBJ1-1; D gene: .; clone size: .; CDR3 DNA: TGTGCCAGTAGTATACGGGAATCGGCTGAAGCTTTCTTT; CDR3 protein: CASSIRESAEAFF
V gene: TRBV11-2; J gene: TRBJ2-7; D gene: TRBD1; clone size: once; CDR3 DNA: TGTGCCAGCAGTCCCCAGGGGGCCCGCTACGAGCAGTACTTC; CDR3 protein: CASSPQGARYEQYF
V gene: TRBV2; J gene: TRBJ2-7; D gene: TRBD1; clone size: .; CDR3 DNA: TGTGCCAGCAGCTGGGACAGGTCCGTGGACGAGCAGTACTTC; CDR3 protein: CASSWDRSVDEQYF
V gene: TRBV2; J gene: TRBJ1-5; D gene: TRBD1; clone size: .; CDR3 DNA: TGTGCCAGCAAGGACAGGGCCCATGTCCAGCCCCAGCATTTT; CDR3 protein: CASKDRAHVQPQHF
V gene: TRBV11-2; J gene: TRBJ2-3; D gene: TRBD2; clone size: .; CDR3 DNA: TGTGCCAGCAGCTTGGCGGGGGGAACAGATACGCAGTATTTT; CDR3 protein: CASSLAGGTDTQYF
V gene: TRBV28; J gene: TRBJ1-1; D gene: .; clone size: .; CDR3 DNA: TGTGCCAGCAGTACGCCACAGTTAAGGAGGGCTGAAGCTTTCTTT; CDR3 protein: CASSTPQLRRAEAFF
V gene: TRBV28; J gene: TRBJ1-5; D gene: TRBD1; clone size: .; CDR3 DNA: TGTGCCAGCAGTCCGGGACAGGTGAGACAGCCCCAGCATTTT; CDR3 protein: CASSPGQVRQPQHF
V gene: TRBV5-3; J gene: TRBJ2-2; D gene: .; clone size: .; CDR3 DNA: TGTGCCAGAAGCTTGGGTGTCAGGGTGGTAATCACCGGGGAGCTGTTTTTT; CDR3 protein: CARSLGVRVVITGELFF
V gene: TRBV6-5; J gene: TRBJ2-7; D gene: TRBD1; clone size: .; CDR3 DNA: TGTGCCAGCAGTTATGGTGGACAGGGGGACGAGCAGTACTTC; CDR3 protein: CASSYGGQGDEQYF
V gene: TRBV5-1; J gene: TRBJ1-4; D gene: TRBD1; clone size: .; CDR3 DNA: TGCGCCAGCAGCTTGGAAGGGGACAGGTTTCAAAAACTGTTTTTT; CDR3 protein: CASSLEGDRFQKLFF
V gene: TRBV6-5; J gene: TRBJ2-7; D gene: .; clone size: .; CDR3 DNA: TGTGCCACCCAGAGGGAGGGGGGACCCTACGAGCAGTACTTC; CDR3 protein: CATQREGGPYEQYF
V gene: TRBV19; J gene: TRBJ2-5; D gene: TRBD2; clone size: .; CDR3 DNA: TGTGCCAGTAATTCCGGGACTAGCGGGGTGGAGACCCAGTACTTC; CDR3 protein: CASNSGTSGVETQYF
V gene: TRBV30; J gene: TRBJ2-7; D gene: TRBD1; clone size: .; CDR3 DNA: TGTGCCTGGAGTAGATCTCGGGACAGGGTAACCTACGAGCAGTACTTC; CDR3 protein: CAWSRSRDRVTYEQYF
V gene: TRBV6-1; J gene: TRBJ1-2; D gene: .; clone size: .; CDR3 DNA: TGTGCCAGCAGTGAACGGGATATCTATGGCTACACCTTC; CDR3 protein: CASSERDIYGYTF
V gene: TRBV5-4; J gene: TRBJ1-4; D gene: .; clone size: .; CDR3 DNA: TGTGCCAGCAGCAGGTCCGCAGGGAATGAAAAACTGTTTTTT; CDR3 protein: CASSRSAGNEKLFF
V gene: TRBV24-1; J gene: TRBJ2-1; D gene: TRBD2; clone size: .; CDR3 DNA: TGTGCCACCAGTCGGGGACTACCCTACTCCTACAATGAGCAGTTCTTC; CDR3 protein: CATSRGLPYSYNEQFF
V gene: TRBV30; J gene: TRBJ1-6; D gene: .; clone size: .; CDR3 DNA: TGTGCCTCACAGGACTATAATTCACCCCTCCACTTT; CDR3 protein: CASQDYNSPLHF
V gene: TRBV4-2; J gene: TRBJ1-2; D gene: .; clone size: .; CDR3 DNA: TGTGCCAGCAGCCAAGGCCCCGACGGCGTCGGGGGCTACACCTTC; CDR3 protein: CASSQGPDGVGGYTF
V gene: TRBV7-8; J gene: TRBJ2-7; D gene: TRBD1; clone size: .; CDR3 DNA: TGTGCCAGCAGCTCGTCCGGGACAGGCTACGAGCAGTACTTC; CDR3 protein: CASSSSGTGYEQYF
V gene: TRBV28; J gene: TRBJ1-5; D gene: .; clone size: .; CDR3 DNA: TGTGCCAGCAGTTCCATGGGGGGGGATACCAAGCCCCAGCATTTT; CDR3 protein: CASSSMGGDTKPQHF
V gene: TRBV2; J gene: TRBJ1-6; D gene: .; clone size: once; CDR3 DNA: TGTGCCAGCAGTATCGAGAGGGATAATTCACCCCTCCACTTT; CDR3 protein: CASSIERDNSPLHF
V gene: TRBV13; J gene: TRBJ2-7; D gene: .; clone size: once; CDR3 DNA: TGTGCCAGCAGCCAAACTGGGGCCGGGAGATCCTACGAGCAGTACTTC; CDR3 protein: CASSQTGAGRSYEQYF